This T cell receptor beta chain is drawn from a study of beta chain features in type 1 diabetes. Study-wide results and caveats: VDJ junctions from patients with type 1 diabetes contained fewer insertions and more deletions. Shorter templates may be favored by PCR, equally so in patients and controls. Across all four CD4+ subsets, people with type 1 diabetes showed modestly shorter TCRB CDR3s.

Turning to this clone: Its target is unknown.

Germline V gives CDR1 SQVTM, CDR2 ANQGSEA. This CDR3 spans 12 amino acids. Unmatched junction bases numbered 6, after V lost 7 bases and J lost 6 bases. Every donor provided one heparinised blood draw, which averaged approximately 100 mL. Stem cell-like memory, regulatory, central memory and naive CD4+ cells were sorted via CD45RO/CCR7/CD25/CD127/CD95/CD27. What was sequenced were expressed TCRB transcripts, since all of the isolated RNA had been reverse transcribed. Generated by immunoSEQ multiplex PCR, the TCRdb table keeps only in-frame clones and is missing some. Of around 25,000 clones listed, 68% are singletons.

This TCR was recovered from a woman aged 40 to 55 with type 1 diabetes. Input material: stem cell memory CD4+ T cells from blood. The rearrangement uses TRBV29-1 and TRBJ2-1; TRBD1 agrees at 7 bases. The chain's CDR3 is CSAMGQFNEQFF. Here the CDR3 DNA reads TGCAGCGCCATGGGACAGTTCAATGAGCAGTTCTTC.